The 8 T cell receptor beta chains listed next were all sequenced from one sample in a study of shared clonotypes between healthy human individuals. TCRdb keeps only in-frame clones here, not all; method: immunoSEQ multiplex PCR. The sample lists roughly 2.2 million clones; 92% were seen once. The source material was naive CD4+ T cells from PBMCs. The subset denotes: CD45RA+ positively selected. These receptors were obtained from a man younger than 30 in good health. Some clones in this sample may be carry-over from other donors' samples.

The chain has TRBV9 and TRBJ2-5; 10 bases align to TRBD2. V dropped 4 bases and J dropped 1; count of bases not matched to a gene: 4. Germline V gene lookup returns CDR1 SGDLS and CDR2 YYNGEE. The CDR3 is made up of 15 amino acids. In DNA, the CDR3 is TGTGCCAGCAGCTCGGGGACTAGCGTCCAAGAGACCCAGTACTTC. Amino acid sequence: CASSSGTSVQETQYF. The variable domain in full, with the rest retrieved from reference TRBV9 and TRBJ2-5, is DSGVTQTPKHLITATGQRVTLRCSPRSGDLSVYWYQQSLDQGLQFLIQYYNGEERAKGNILERFSAQQFPDLHSELNLSSLELGDSALYFCASSSGTSVQETQYFGPGTRLLVL.

As for this clone: A junction end diverges from the germline sequence, so it may reflect a read error. The chain carries TRBV6-1 and TRBJ1-4, with TRBD1 matching 9 bases. Germline V gene data show CDR1 as MNHNS and CDR2 as SASEGT. The CDR3 is made up of 15 amino acids. The CDR3 loop reads CASRSWDRVNDKLFF. In DNA form, the CDR3 reads TGTGCCAGTCGCAGCTGGGACAGGGTTAATGACAAACTGTTTTTT.

V is TRBV28 and J is TRBJ2-5; no definite D call. The V end was cut by 5 bases, the J end by 0 bases, with 7 bases between. This CDR3 has 13 amino acids. The germline V gene encodes CDR1 MDHEN and CDR2 SYDVKM. CDR3 loop: CASSRDNQETQYF. CDR3 in DNA: TGTGCCAGCAGTAGGGATAACCAAGAGACCCAGTACTTC.

The chain combines TRBV14 with TRBJ1-1; D not resolved. Trimming removed 2 bases at V and 11 bases at J, with 12 bases between. The CDR3 covers 12 residues. The germline CDR1 and CDR2 sequences are SGHDN and FVKESK. The CDR3 nucleotides read TGTGCCAGCAGCCAAAACCCAACGGGGGCTTTCTTT. Its translation is CASSQNPTGAFF.

This clone was seen just once. The same CDR3 also results from other DNA sequences found in this sample. This chain joins TRBV5-6 and TRBJ2-7; possible D gene TRBD2, 5 bases. From germline, CDR1 is SGHDT and CDR2 YYEEEE. The CDR3 runs 12 residues. Trimming stripped 0 bases from V and 4 bases from J, with 5 bases between. CDR3 sequence: CASSLGGYEQYF. In DNA form, the CDR3 reads TGTGCCAGCAGCTTGGGCGGGTACGAGCAGTACTTC.

The V and J genes are TRBV7-2 and TRBJ2-5; D uncertain. From germline, CDR1 is SGHTA and CDR2 FQGNSA. The CDR3 is made up of 15 amino acids. Trimming removed 4 bases from V and 1 base from J, with 13 bases in between. Here the CDR3 DNA reads TGTGCCAGCAGCTCTAGTGGACGGCTCCAAGAGACCCAGTACTTC. Translation: CASSSSGRLQETQYF.

The chain couples TRBV5-4 to TRBJ2-7; the match to TRBD1 covers 12 bases. The J segment lost 6 bases and the V segment lost 5 bases, leaving 9 bases of the junction unmatched. Looked up from germline, CDR1 is SGHNT and CDR2 is YYREEE (reference sequence). CDR3 length equals 15 residues. Here the CDR3 DNA reads TGTGCCAGCAGTCCCTCGGGACAGGGGGCGCTCGAGCAGTACTTC. Translated: CASSPSGQGALEQYF.

V and J are TRBV19 and TRBJ1-1; D possibly corresponds to TRBD1 (6 bases). V lost 5 bases and J lost 0, with 19 bases in between. In germline, CDR1 is LNHDA, CDR2 SQIVND (reference sequence). CDR3 length: 17 amino acids. CDR3 residues: CASSPRGRGLLNTEAFF. The CDR3 nucleotides read TGTGCCAGTAGTCCCCGGGGGCGGGGGCTGCTGAACACTGAAGCTTTCTTT.